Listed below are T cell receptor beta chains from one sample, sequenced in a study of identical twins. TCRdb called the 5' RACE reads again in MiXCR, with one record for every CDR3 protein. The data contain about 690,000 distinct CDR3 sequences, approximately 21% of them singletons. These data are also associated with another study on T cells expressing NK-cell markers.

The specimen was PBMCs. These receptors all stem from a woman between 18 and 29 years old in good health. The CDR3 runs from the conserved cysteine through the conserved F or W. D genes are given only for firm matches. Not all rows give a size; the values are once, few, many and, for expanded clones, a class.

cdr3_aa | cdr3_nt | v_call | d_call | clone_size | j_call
CAFSLGASSGRAGEEQFF | TGTGCCTTCAGTTTGGGGGCCTCTAGCGGGAGGGCTGGCGAGGAGCAGTTCTTC | TRBV10-3 | TRBD2 | . | TRBJ2-1
CSASLGFENEQYF | TGCAGTGCTAGTCTGGGTTTCGAAAACGAGCAGTACTTC | TRBV20-1 | . | few | TRBJ2-7
CASSLGSGPPYEQYF | TGTGCCAGCAGTTTGGGTAGCGGGCCCCCCTACGAGCAGTACTTC | TRBV12-3/TRBV12-4 | TRBD2 | . | TRBJ2-7
CSARDLGSEKLFF | TGCAGTGCTAGAGATTTGGGAAGCGAAAAACTGTTTTTT | TRBV20-1 | . | once | TRBJ1-4
CASSPDPNQPQHF | TGTGCCAGCAGCCCCGATCCTAATCAGCCCCAGCATTTT | TRBV7-2 | . | many | TRBJ1-5
CSVVTSIDNEQFF | TGCAGCGTTGTGACTAGCATAGACAATGAGCAGTTCTTC | TRBV29-1 | TRBD2 | many | TRBJ2-1
CSASPGRSQYF | TGCAGTGCTTCCCCGGGCAGATCGCAGTATTTT | TRBV20-1 | . | few | TRBJ2-3
CSARDYGSETQYF | TGCAGTGCTAGGGATTACGGCTCTGAGACCCAGTACTTC | TRBV20-1 | . | many | TRBJ2-5
CASSQDGRAKGEQFF | TGTGCCAGCAGCCAAGATGGCAGGGCAAAAGGGGAGCAGTTCTTC | TRBV3-1 | . | many | TRBJ2-1
CASSLAGDVGELFF | TGTGCTAGCAGCTTAGCCGGGGACGTCGGGGAGCTGTTTTTT | TRBV7-7 | . | . | TRBJ2-2
CSASGGISYEQYF | TGCAGTGCTAGCGGGGGGATATCCTACGAGCAGTACTTC | TRBV20-1 | TRBD2 | many | TRBJ2-7
CATSTGTGSYEQYF | TGTGCCACCAGCACCGGGACAGGGTCCTACGAGCAGTACTTC | TRBV15 | TRBD1 | . | TRBJ2-7
CASSSGALQTQYF | TGTGCCAGCAGCTCAGGGGCACTCCAGACCCAGTACTTC | TRBV7-3 | . | . | TRBJ2-5
CAISEGYEQYF | TGTGCCATCAGTGAGGGTTACGAGCAGTACTTC | TRBV10-3 | . | many | TRBJ2-7
CAISPAGGTDTQYF | TGTGCCATCAGCCCCGCGGGGGGCACAGATACGCAGTATTTT | TRBV10-3 | TRBD2 | many | TRBJ2-3
CSQISAPLGETQYF | TGCAGCCAAATTTCGGCGCCACTGGGGGAGACCCAGTACTTC | TRBV20-1 | . | few | TRBJ2-5
CSPKRGLAGLSSYNEQFF | TGCAGTCCCAAAAGAGGACTAGCGGGTTTAAGCTCCTACAATGAGCAGTTCTTC | TRBV20-1 | TRBD2 | . | TRBJ2-1
CASTATGGYGYTF | TGTGCCAGCACCGCGACAGGGGGGTATGGCTACACCTTC | TRBV12-3/TRBV12-4 | TRBD1 | once | TRBJ1-2
CASSLLRANTEAFF | TGCGCCAGCAGCTTGCTCAGGGCGAACACTGAAGCTTTCTTT | TRBV5-1 | . | few | TRBJ1-1
CASSPVGIENGYTF | TGTGCCAGCAGCCCGGTCGGGATCGAGAATGGCTACACCTTC | TRBV7-9 | . | . | TRBJ1-2
CASSLDQSYGYTF | TGTGCCAGCAGCTTAGACCAGTCGTATGGCTACACCTTC | TRBV7-9 | . | . | TRBJ1-2
CASSLIQVAFVYEQYF | TGCGCCAGCAGCTTAATACAGGTTGCCTTTGTCTACGAGCAGTACTTC | TRBV5-1 | . | . | TRBJ2-7
CSALGTGNTEAFF | TGCAGTGCTCTTGGGACAGGGAACACTGAAGCTTTCTTT | TRBV20-1 | TRBD1 | . | TRBJ1-1
CSAFTSTHQETQYF | TGCAGTGCCTTTACGTCGACTCACCAAGAGACCCAGTACTTC | TRBV20-1 | . | . | TRBJ2-5
CASRHRYEQYF | TGTGCCAGCAGACACAGATACGAGCAGTACTTC | TRBV27 | . | . | TRBJ2-7
CASSYSGLAAQETQYF | TGTGCCAGCAGTTACTCAGGACTAGCGGCCCAAGAGACCCAGTACTTC | TRBV6-5 | TRBD2 | many | TRBJ2-5
CSARSSERGGAEQFF | TGCAGTGCTAGGAGCAGCGAGCGGGGGGGTGCGGAGCAGTTCTTC | TRBV20-1 | TRBD2 | . | TRBJ2-1
CASKAPGPNYGYTF | TGTGCCAGCAAGGCCCCCGGACCGAACTATGGCTACACCTTC | TRBV27 | . | . | TRBJ1-2
CAISPTGEREKLFF | TGTGCCATCAGTCCCACAGGGGAGCGGGAAAAACTGTTTTTT | TRBV10-3 | TRBD1 | . | TRBJ1-4
CASRNPISDWDPTQYF | TGTGCCAGCAGAAACCCCATTAGCGATTGGGACCCTACGCAGTATTTT | TRBV12-3/TRBV12-4 | . | many | TRBJ2-3
CASSGYGATKRDIQYF | TGTGCCAGCAGCGGTTACGGGGCGACCAAAAGGGACATTCAGTACTTC | TRBV7-9 | . | . | TRBJ2-4
CSAPTLNYGYTF | TGCAGTGCTCCGACACTTAACTATGGCTACACCTTC | TRBV20-1 | . | few | TRBJ1-2
CSARDIAGGIYGYTF | TGCAGTGCTAGAGATATCGCGGGCGGGATTTATGGCTACACCTTC | TRBV20-1 | . | few | TRBJ1-2
CASAHRPGDEQFF | TGTGCCAGCGCCCACAGGCCCGGGGATGAGCAGTTCTTC | TRBV12-3/TRBV12-4 | . | . | TRBJ2-1
CASSLETGSRDTQYF | TGTGCCAGCAGCTTGGAGACAGGGTCACGGGATACGCAGTATTTT | TRBV5-6 | TRBD1 | few | TRBJ2-3
CASSSIIRTSGGGNEQFF | TGTGCCAGCAGCTCTATTATCCGGACTAGCGGGGGAGGGAATGAGCAGTTCTTC | TRBV11-1 | TRBD2 | . | TRBJ2-1
CASSWQRGDTQYF | TGTGCCAGCAGTTGGCAGCGAGGAGATACGCAGTATTTT | TRBV27 | . | many | TRBJ2-3
CASSYSGQWKTQYF | TGTGCCAGCAGTTACTCGGGGCAGTGGAAGACCCAGTACTTC | TRBV6-5 | . | few | TRBJ2-5
CASGGQGEITDTQYF | TGTGCCAGCGGTGGACAGGGGGAGATCACAGATACGCAGTATTTT | TRBV4-2 | TRBD1 | many | TRBJ2-3
CASSRGGSSSYNEQFF | TGCGCCAGCAGCCGCGGGGGCTCTAGCTCCTACAATGAGCAGTTCTTC | TRBV5-1 | . | . | TRBJ2-1
CASSRGTGGTNTEAFF | TGTGCCAGCAGTCGAGGGACAGGGGGGACGAACACTGAAGCTTTCTTT | TRBV12-3/TRBV12-4 | TRBD1 | . | TRBJ1-1
CSATGESGNEQFF | TGCAGTGCTACGGGAGAATCGGGCAATGAGCAGTTCTTC | TRBV20-1 | . | . | TRBJ2-1
CASRAGGANEQFF | TGTGCCAGCAGAGCCGGGGGGGCTAATGAGCAGTTCTTC | TRBV11-3 | TRBD2 | few | TRBJ2-1
CASSGGQGNGYTF | TGTGCCAGCAGCGGGGGACAGGGCAATGGCTACACCTTC | TRBV27 | TRBD1 | few | TRBJ1-2
CASSSRDDTQETQYF | TGTGCCAGCAGCTCCAGGGACGATACACAAGAGACCCAGTACTTC | TRBV7-6 | . | few | TRBJ2-5
CASKESGGSYEQYF | TGTGCCAGCAAGGAGAGCGGGGGCTCCTACGAGCAGTACTTC | TRBV6-2/TRBV6-3 | TRBD2 | . | TRBJ2-7
CASSPPGGYEQYF | TGTGCCAGCTCACCACCAGGCGGGTACGAGCAGTACTTC | TRBV18 | . | . | TRBJ2-7
CASSSIPTSSKNIQYF | TGTGCCAGCAGCTCGATCCCCACTAGTTCCAAAAACATTCAGTACTTC | TRBV5-5 | . | . | TRBJ2-4
CASSGSGSGYNEQFF | TGTGCCAGCAGTGGTTCGGGTAGCGGATACAATGAGCAGTTCTTC | TRBV6-4 | . | few | TRBJ2-1
CASSLAMPQGMTDTQYF | TGCGCCAGCAGCTTGGCGATGCCCCAGGGGATGACAGATACGCAGTATTTT | TRBV5-1 | . | few | TRBJ2-3
CASRYPRYEQYF | TGTGCCAGCAGGTACCCGAGGTACGAGCAGTACTTC | TRBV6-2/TRBV6-3 | . | . | TRBJ2-7
CATSRDQLATDTQYF | TGTGCCACCAGCAGAGATCAACTAGCCACAGATACGCAGTATTTT | TRBV15 | . | . | TRBJ2-3
CATTSQAGGLRNEQFF | TGTGCCACCACCTCCCAAGCGGGAGGACTCCGGAATGAGCAGTTCTTC | TRBV15 | TRBD2 | . | TRBJ2-1
CASSQEPTGGYGYTF | TGTGCCAGCAGCCAAGAACCCACAGGGGGCTATGGCTACACCTTC | TRBV3-1 | TRBD1 | . | TRBJ1-2
CASSLSPSALTDTQYF | TGTGCCAGCAGCTTAAGTCCCAGCGCCCTCACAGATACGCAGTATTTT | TRBV11-2 | . | . | TRBJ2-3
CASNSGGNTGELFF | TGCGCCAGCAACTCAGGGGGAAACACCGGGGAGCTGTTTTTT | TRBV5-1 | TRBD1 | few | TRBJ2-2
CASSSRQGGYQPQHF | TGTGCCAGCAGTTCCCGACAGGGTGGGTATCAGCCCCAGCATTTT | TRBV6-5 | TRBD1 | . | TRBJ1-5
CASSFRGPGETQYF | TGTGCCAGCAGTTTCAGAGGACCAGGGGAGACCCAGTACTTC | TRBV12-3/TRBV12-4 | . | . | TRBJ2-5